These 23 T cell receptor beta chains were all obtained from the same sample, sequenced in a study of early T cells in non-severe SARS-CoV-2 infection. TCRdb recomputed calls from the 5' RACE reads with MiXCR, one row per CDR3 protein. The data hold 85,000 to 90,000 distinct CDR3 sequences, with 14% to 15% observed a single time. Sequenced material: whole blood. The receptor source for this set is an adult who was a healthcare worker with PCR-confirmed SARS-CoV-2 infection or an uninfected control (not recorded which).

This clonotype appeared many times. The V and J genes are TRBV20-1 and TRBJ2-3; TRBD2 aligns across 8 bases. This CDR3 comprises 14 residues. In germline, CDR1 is DFQATT, CDR2 SNEGSKA (reference sequence). V was clipped by 1 base and J by 6 bases; unmatched bases: 6. The CDR3 coding sequence is TGCAGTGCTAGAGCCACGGGGGGGCATGATACGCAGTATTTT. It yields the protein CSARATGGHDTQYF.

This clonotype was observed at least ten times. The chain uses TRBV24-1 and TRBJ1-5; no reliable D call. The germline CDR1 and CDR2 sequences are KGHDR and SFDVKD. The CDR3 extends over 14 amino acids. Trimming stripped 9 bases from V and 3 bases from J, with 14 bases between. CDR3 amino acids: CATAASQANQPQHF. The CDR3 coding sequence is TGTGCCACCGCCGCCTCGCAGGCCAATCAGCCCCAGCATTTT.

The chain employs TRBV27 and TRBJ2-2, with 8 nucleotides matching TRBD1. This CDR3 contains 15 residues. Trimming took 7 bases from V and 2 from J; bases not matched to a gene: 6. Germline V lookup: CDR1 MNHEY, CDR2 SMNVEV (reference sequence). The CDR3 loop is CASNVDRGNTGELFF. The CDR3 nucleotides read TGTGCCAGCAATGTCGACAGGGGAAACACCGGGGAGCTGTTTTTT.

This clonotype was seen more than once but under ten times. The CDR3 sequence: CSAPPAGRGETQYF. The DNA for the CDR3 is TGCAGTGCCCCGCCCGCTGGACGGGGAGAGACCCAGTACTTC. The V gene is TRBV20-1, the J gene TRBJ2-5, with D perhaps TRBD2 (5 bases). V lost 6 bases and J 4 bases, leaving 18 bases between the germline ends. The CDR3 contains 14 residues. In germline, CDR1 is DFQATT, CDR2 SNEGSKA (reference sequence).

V gene TRBV5-1 combines with J gene TRBJ1-3; tentative D call: TRBD1 (6 bases). CDR1 is SGHRS, CDR2 YFSETQ, per germline. Trimming shortened V by 0 bases and J by 8 bases, and 12 bases separated the two germline ends. The CDR3 contains 14 residues. The CDR3 region is CASSLAGEYHTIYF. DNA for the CDR3: TGCGCCAGCAGCTTGGCAGGGGAGTATCACACCATATATTTT.

In this sample, this clonotype turned up many times. The gene calls are TRBV30 and TRBJ2-7; no firm D call. V shed 2 bases and J shed 1 base, with 9 bases lying between them. CDR1 and CDR2 from the germline V gene are GTSNPN and SVGIG (reference sequence). CDR3 length equals 13 residues. In DNA form, the CDR3 reads TGTGCCTGGAGTCACTCATTTTCCTACGAGCAGTACGTC. It translates to CAWSHSFSYEQYV.

This clonotype was observed a handful of times. This chain links TRBV15 with TRBJ2-3; D call uncertain. From germline, CDR1 is LNHNV and CDR2 YYDKDF (reference sequence). There are 13 residues in the CDR3. The germline V and J ends were trimmed by 3 bases and 1 base, with 5 bases remaining between them. CDR3 sequence: CATSSIGTDTQYF. The CDR3 DNA is TGTGCCACCAGCAGCATTGGCACAGATACGCAGTATTTT.

V gene TRBV5-4 combines with J gene TRBJ2-7; D unresolved. CDR1 is SGHNT, CDR2 YYREEE, per germline (reference sequence). CDR3 length equals 12 residues. Between the trimmed V and J ends, which lost 2 bases and 6 bases, there was a span of 9 bases. The CDR3 coding sequence is TGTGCCAGCAGCTTCCTAGGGCGCGAGCAGTACGTC. This encodes CASSFLGREQYV.

The chain uses TRBV6-4 and TRBJ1-6, with a weak D call TRBD1 (6 bases). V shed 0 bases and J shed 9 bases, with 12 bases lying between them. The CDR3 is 15 residues long. Germline CDR1 is MRHNA and CDR2 is SNTAGT. The DNA for the CDR3 is TGTGCCAGCAGTGACTCCCCATTGGGGGCTTCACCCCTCCACTTT. It is translated as CASSDSPLGASPLHF.

This clonotype has ten or more counts. The chain's CDR3 is CSARDIIGLNTEAFF. The CDR3 DNA sequence: TGCAGTGCTAGAGATATCATTGGCCTAAACACTGAAGCTTTCTTT. The chain is built from TRBV20-1 and TRBJ1-1; D uncertain. The length of the CDR3 is 15 residues. CDR1 and CDR2 (germline): DFQATT, SNEGSKA (reference sequence). V dropped 0 bases and J dropped 2 bases, with 13 bases sitting between them.

The rearrangement uses TRBV19 and TRBJ2-3; weak D call: TRBD1 (6 bases). From germline, CDR1 is LNHDA and CDR2 SQIVND (reference sequence). This CDR3 region has 13 residues. Trimming removed 3 bases from V and 4 bases from J, with 8 bases in between. CDR3 sequence reads: CASSINRADTQYF. The CDR3 DNA reads as TGTGCCAGTAGTATCAACAGGGCAGATACGCAGTATTTT. Based on the CDR3 plus reference TRBV19 and TRBJ2-3, the full variable domain is DGGITQSPKYLFRKEGQNVTLSCEQNLNHDAMYWYRQDPGQGLRLIYYSQIVNDFQKGDIAEGYSVSREKKESFPLTVTSAQKNPTAFYLCASSINRADTQYFGPGTRLTVL.

This clonotype was found a few times. The chain links TRBV12-3 or TRBV12-4 to TRBJ1-6; D might be TRBD1 (6 bases). This CDR3 has 15 amino acids. V shed 7 bases and J shed 4 bases, with 14 bases lying between them. The chain's CDR3 is CASIPLGAYNSPLHF. The CDR3 DNA follows: TGTGCCAGCATCCCTTTGGGGGCTTATAATTCACCCCTCCACTTT.

This chain uses TRBV6-5 with TRBJ2-2, with TRBD2 matching 7 bases. Germline V gene lookup returns CDR1 MNHEY and CDR2 SVGAGI. The CDR3 contains 16 residues. J gave up 4 bases and V 6 bases, and 11 bases lay outside the gene matches. The CDR3 protein is CASRSEGGGGTGELFF. The DNA of the CDR3 is TGTGCCAGCAGGTCCGAAGGCGGGGGTGGCACCGGGGAGCTGTTTTTT.

This chain links TRBV4-2 with TRBJ1-2, with 8 bases identical to TRBD1. Germline V gene data show CDR1 as LGHNA and CDR2 as YNFKEQ. The CDR3 sequence is 14 residues long. Losses at the gene ends were 0 bases for V and 5 bases for J; bases not matched to a gene: 2. The CDR3 here is CASSQETGEYGYTF. The DNA for the CDR3 is TGTGCCAGCAGCCAAGAGACAGGGGAATATGGCTACACCTTC.

The V and J genes are TRBV12-3 or TRBV12-4 and TRBJ2-2; perhaps TRBD2 as D (6 bases). The length of the CDR3 is 14 residues. V was shortened by 6 bases and J by 9 bases, with 17 bases between the two germline ends. The CDR3 is CASRRETQDRELFF. The CDR3 nucleotides are TGTGCCAGCAGGCGGGAAACACAGGACCGGGAGCTGTTTTTT.

The rearrangement joins TRBV7-9 to TRBJ1-2; 9 nucleotides match TRBD1. The V and J ends lost 1 base and 3 bases, in that order; junction bases with no gene match: 6. This CDR3 comprises 16 residues. CDR1 is SEHNR, CDR2 FQNEAQ, per germline (reference sequence). The CDR3 DNA reads TGTGCCAGCAGCTTAGATTCGGGACAGGGACACTATGGCTACACCTTC. Encoded protein: CASSLDSGQGHYGYTF.

This clonotype was picked up a small number of times. The V call is TRBV5-1, the J call TRBJ2-2; weak D call: TRBD1 (6 bases). CDR3 length equals 15 residues. CDR1 and CDR2 from the germline V gene are SGHRS and YFSETQ. V lost 4 bases to trimming and J lost 0 bases, with 10 bases between them. CDR3 amino acids: CASSPGHSNTGELFF. The CDR3 DNA follows: TGCGCCAGCAGCCCGGGACACTCGAACACCGGGGAGCTGTTTTTT. The whole variable domain, remainder taken from reference TRBV5-1 and TRBJ2-2, is KAGVTQTPRYLIKTRGQQVTLSCSPISGHRSVSWYQQTPGQGLQFLFEYFSETQRNKGNFPGRFSGRQFSNSRSEMNVSTLELGDSALYLCASSPGHSNTGELFFGEGSRLTVL.

The table lists this clonotype with many counts. CDR3 nucleotide sequence: TGTGCCAGCAGCGAGGGGGGTTTCTATAGGGCCAACGTCCTGACTTTC. Its translation: CASSEGGFYRANVLTF. The chain links TRBV3-1 to TRBJ2-6; D tentatively fits TRBD1 or TRBD2 (6 bases each). Trimming stripped 5 bases from V and 5 bases from J, with 16 bases between. The CDR3 loop spans 16 amino acids. Germline V CDR1 and CDR2: LGHDT, YNNKEL (reference sequence).

This clonotype showed up just a few times. The rearrangement links TRBV5-1 to TRBJ1-2, with D possibly matching TRBD1 (5 bases). Germline loops: CDR1 SGHRS, CDR2 YFSETQ. V lost 4 bases, J lost 2 bases, and 12 bases lay in between. The CDR3 extends over 14 amino acids. CDR3 residues: CASSQIGGNYGYTF. In nucleotides, the CDR3 is TGCGCCAGCAGCCAGATCGGGGGGAACTATGGCTACACCTTC.

This clonotype was observed at least ten times. The chain has TRBV12-3 or TRBV12-4 and TRBJ1-3; D uncertain. The CDR3 spans 10 residues. The V and J ends lost 4 bases and 9 bases respectively, with 4 bases between them. Here the CDR3 reads CASSSTTIYF. Written as DNA, the CDR3 is TGTGCCAGCAGTTCCACCACCATATATTTT.

A few counts support this clonotype. The chain combines TRBV11-1 with TRBJ2-5, with D perhaps matching TRBD1 (6 bases). Germline V gene lookup returns CDR1 SGHAT and CDR2 FQDESV (reference sequence). This CDR3 comprises 16 residues. The V end lost 5 bases, the J end lost 4 bases, and 20 bases lay between the germline ends. The CDR3 is CASSPTTGPARETQYF. In DNA form, the CDR3 reads TGTGCCAGCAGCCCTACGACAGGTCCGGCGAGAGAGACCCAGTACTTC. Variable domain in full (rest from reference TRBV11-1 and TRBJ2-5): EAEVAQSPRYKITEKSQAVAFWCDPISGHATLYWYRQILGQGPELLVQFQDESVVDDSQLPKDRFSAERLKGVDSTLKIQPAELGDSAMYLCASSPTTGPARETQYFGPGTRLLVL.

The sample holds a few counts of this clonotype. The CDR3, as DNA: TGTGCCAGCTCTTCGGAGGTTCGGTCACCCCTCCACTTT. It translates to CASSSEVRSPLHF. This chain joins TRBV9 and TRBJ1-6; no clear D. The length of the CDR3 is 13 residues. Trimming pared 7 bases from V and 10 bases from J, leaving 15 bases between. Germline assignment: CDR1 SGDLS and CDR2 YYNGEE.

This clonotype was counted a few times. The chain carries TRBV3-1 and TRBJ1-2, with 8 bases matching TRBD1. J was trimmed by 4 bases and V by 2 bases; bases with no gene match: 9. The CDR3 is made up of 16 amino acids. Germline V gene sequence: CDR1 LGHDT, CDR2 YNNKEL (reference sequence). CDR3 in DNA: TGTGCCAGCAGCCAAAGTGGCGCAGGGGGCTCCTATGGCTACACCTTC. This encodes CASSQSGAGGSYGYTF.